The sequence of this T cell receptor beta chain was determined in a study of shared clonotypes between healthy human individuals. Broader study findings: Naive CD4 clonotypes were shared across a handful of donors at about 5.2%. What naive subsets generally showed was a larger estimated richness than memory subsets showed.

Donation came from healthy HIV-negative adults that had no recent acute infections or vaccinations. Notes on this clone: The antigen remains unidentified.

This CDR3 spans 15 amino acids. The V end was cut by 6 bases, the J end by 7 bases, with 18 bases between. Germline values: CDR1 SNHLY, CDR2 FYNNEI. An even split of each subset's genomic DNA across several immunoSEQ plates was performed. Only in-frame clones appear in the TCRdb table, and some are missing; sequencing was by immunoSEQ multiplex PCR. The sample lists 2 million to 2.5 million clones, less than 95% seen once, with approximately 0.39% in the top ten. The chain has TRBV2 and TRBJ1-4; maybe TRBD1 (5 bases). This TCR was sampled from a man younger than 35 in good health. Some clones in this sample may be carry-over from other donors' samples. The sequenced sample was naive CD4+ T cells from PBMCs. The subset here: CD45RA+ positively selected. CDR3 region: CASRNTGAPGEKLFF. CDR3 in DNA: TGTGCCAGCAGGAACACAGGTGCCCCTGGTGAAAAACTGTTTTTT. Looking up the rest from reference TRBV2 and TRBJ1-4 gives the full variable domain: EPEVTQTPSHQVTQMGQEVILRCVPISNHLYFYWYRQILGQKVEFLVSFYNNEISEKSEIFDDQFSVERPDGSNFTLKIRSTKLEDSAMYFCASRNTGAPGEKLFFGSGTQLSVL.